A selection of T cell receptor beta chains follows, all from one sample in a study of cytomegalovirus exposure and HLA in healthy donors. Libraries were prepared by immunoSEQ multiplex PCR; TCRdb keeps only in-frame clonotypes and omits some of them. The table records 150,000 to 200,000 clones, 65% to 85% of them present only once. Sequencing was performed on PBMCs. These TCRs come from a male donor in good health and CMV-seropositive. Both conserved end residues are part of each CDR3. The D gene is left open where the match is weak. The size field is filled for only some rows; it gives once, few, many or a size class.

V: TRBV11-3
J: TRBJ2-5
D: TRBD2
size: .
DNA: TGTGCCAGCAGCCGGCGGGGGACTGAAGAGACCCAGTACTTC
CDR3: CASSRRGTEETQYF

V: TRBV7-8
J: TRBJ2-7
D: .
size: .
DNA: TGTGCCAGCAGCTTAATGGAGGGTATACTGTACTTC
CDR3: CASSLMEGILYF

V: TRBV5-4
J: TRBJ1-2
D: .
size: .
DNA: TGTGCCAGCAGCTTCCAGGGAGCGGGCTATGGCTACACCTTC
CDR3: CASSFQGAGYGYTF

V: TRBV18
J: TRBJ2-2
D: TRBD1
size: .
DNA: TGTGCCAGCTCACAGGACAGGCAGAACACCGGGGAGCTGTTTTTT
CDR3: CASSQDRQNTGELFF

V: TRBV18
J: TRBJ2-1
D: .
size: .
DNA: TGTGCCAGCTCACCATACAGCCACAATGAGCAGTTCTTC
CDR3: CASSPYSHNEQFF

V: TRBV9
J: TRBJ2-3
D: TRBD1
size: .
DNA: TGTGCCAGCAGCGTAGATCAGGACAGGGGGAGAGCGCAGTATTTT
CDR3: CASSVDQDRGRAQYF

V: TRBV30
J: TRBJ2-7
D: .
size: .
DNA: TGTGCCGGCCGGGACAATCCCTACGAGCAGTACTTC
CDR3: CAGRDNPYEQYF

V: TRBV5-6
J: TRBJ2-1
D: .
size: .
DNA: TGTGCCAGCAGCGTAAGACGGGGCGGGACTTATGAGCAGTTCTTC
CDR3: CASSVRRGGTYEQFF

V: TRBV19
J: TRBJ1-5
D: .
size: .
DNA: TGTGCCACTACAGGGAGAAGCAATCAGCCCCAGCATTTT
CDR3: CATTGRSNQPQHF

V: TRBV12-2
J: TRBJ1-2
D: .
size: .
DNA: TGTGCAAGTCGCGGGACAAACTATGGCTACACCTTC
CDR3: CASRGTNYGYTF

V: TRBV29-1
J: TRBJ2-4
D: .
size: .
DNA: TGCAGCGCCTCTGGCGGATCCACCAAAAACATTCAGTACTTC
CDR3: CSASGGSTKNIQYF

V: TRBV5-1
J: TRBJ1-5
D: .
size: .
DNA: TGCGCCAGCAGCTTGGGAGGTGGGGGGGGGTCGCCCCAGCATTTT
CDR3: CASSLGGGGGSPQHF

V: TRBV7-2
J: TRBJ2-1
D: TRBD1
size: .
DNA: TGTGCCAGCAGCTTAAGTGGACAGGGGACCTACAATGAGCAGTTCTTC
CDR3: CASSLSGQGTYNEQFF

V: TRBV7-9
J: TRBJ1-5
D: .
size: .
DNA: TGTTCCAGCAGCCCGGAAGGGGGAAGTCAGCCCCAGCATTTT
CDR3: CSSSPEGGSQPQHF

V: TRBV5-5
J: TRBJ2-1
D: .
size: .
DNA: TGTGCCAGCAGGTTACAGGGAAATGAGCAGTTCTTC
CDR3: CASRLQGNEQFF

V: TRBV6-6
J: TRBJ2-1
D: TRBD2
size: .
DNA: TGTGCCAGCAGTCTAGCGGGAGGGAGTCACAATGAGCAGTTCTTC
CDR3: CASSLAGGSHNEQFF

V: TRBV28
J: TRBJ1-2
D: .
size: .
DNA: TGTGCCAGCACCCCAGGGGCATCGGGCTATGGCTACACCTTC
CDR3: CASTPGASGYGYTF

V: TRBV18
J: TRBJ2-7
D: .
size: .
DNA: TGTGCCAGCTCACCACGGGTCCTACGGGAGACTGGCGACGAGCAGTACTTC
CDR3: CASSPRVLRETGDEQYF

V: TRBV5-1
J: TRBJ2-1
D: .
size: .
DNA: TGCGCCAGTTCTGTAGGGGGAAGCTCCTACAATGAGCAGTTCTTC
CDR3: CASSVGGSSYNEQFF

V: TRBV29-1
J: TRBJ1-2
D: .
size: .
DNA: TGCAGCGTTGAGGGAGGGAGAGGCTACACCTTC
CDR3: CSVEGGRGYTF

V: TRBV27
J: TRBJ2-2
D: .
size: .
DNA: TGTGCCAGCAGCTTCGGCAGGGGGCGGGGGACCGGGGAGCTGTTTTTT
CDR3: CASSFGRGRGTGELFF

V: TRBV7-9
J: TRBJ2-5
D: TRBD2
size: .
DNA: TGTGCCAGCAGCGCAGCGGGAGCCCGGGAGACCCAGTACTTC
CDR3: CASSAAGARETQYF

V: TRBV10-3
J: TRBJ2-1
D: TRBD2
size: .
DNA: TGTGCCATACGGATTAGCGGGGACCTTGATGAGCAGTTCTTC
CDR3: CAIRISGDLDEQFF

V: TRBV7-9
J: TRBJ1-3
D: TRBD1
size: few
DNA: TGTGCCAGCAGCTTGACAGGGGCCTCTGGAAACACCATATATTTT
CDR3: CASSLTGASGNTIYF

V: TRBV28
J: TRBJ2-1
D: TRBD2
size: .
DNA: TGTGCCAGCGGTGAAGCTACTCCGGGACTAGCGCCTTGGGAGCAGTTCTTC
CDR3: CASGEATPGLAPWEQFF

V: TRBV4-3
J: TRBJ2-3
D: TRBD2
size: .
DNA: TGCGCCAGCAGCCCCTTAGCGGGAATGGGCACAGATACGCAGTATTTT
CDR3: CASSPLAGMGTDTQYF

V: TRBV6-5
J: TRBJ1-1
D: .
size: .
DNA: TGTGCCAGCAGTTGGTCGCGGGACACTGAAGCTTTCTTT
CDR3: CASSWSRDTEAFF

V: TRBV2
J: TRBJ2-3
D: TRBD2
size: few
DNA: TGTGCCAGCAGCGAGGTGGGACTAGCGAACACAGATACGCAGTATTTT
CDR3: CASSEVGLANTDTQYF

V: TRBV9
J: TRBJ2-2
D: .
size: .
DNA: TGTGCCAGCAGCGTTGGGGAGTTGGCAGGTCGCGTCCGGGAGCTGTTTTTT
CDR3: CASSVGELAGRVRELFF

V: TRBV25-1
J: TRBJ2-7
D: TRBD2
size: .
DNA: TGTGCCAGCAGGTTAGCGGGGGGGAACGAGCAGTACTTC
CDR3: CASRLAGGNEQYF

V: TRBV21-1
J: TRBJ1-2
D: .
size: .
DNA: TGTGCCAGCAGCACGGGAGGCTACACCTTC
CDR3: CASSTGGYTF

V: TRBV5-4
J: TRBJ2-3
D: .
size: .
DNA: TGTGCCAGCAGCTCACAGGGAGCTACAGATACGCAGTATTTT
CDR3: CASSSQGATDTQYF

V: TRBV2
J: TRBJ1-4
D: .
size: .
DNA: TGTGCCAGTTCCCTTACTAATGAAAAACTGTTTTTT
CDR3: CASSLTNEKLFF

V: TRBV30
J: TRBJ2-2
D: TRBD2
size: .
DNA: TGTGCCTGGAGTGAGAGACTAGCGGGAGGTGCCGGGGAGCTGTTTTTT
CDR3: CAWSERLAGGAGELFF

V: TRBV7-2
J: TRBJ2-7
D: TRBD1
size: .
DNA: TGTGCCAGCAGCGGCAGGGGGTACGAGCAGTACTTC
CDR3: CASSGRGYEQYF

V: TRBV5-1
J: TRBJ2-2
D: TRBD1
size: .
DNA: TGCGCCAGCAGCGGGGGACAGGGGTCCGGGGAGCTGTTTTTT
CDR3: CASSGGQGSGELFF

V: TRBV6-1
J: TRBJ2-5
D: TRBD1
size: .
DNA: TGTGCCAGCAGTGGGGCAGGGGGCCGAGAGACCCAGTACTTC
CDR3: CASSGAGGRETQYF

V: TRBV30
J: TRBJ2-1
D: .
size: .
DNA: TGTGCCTGGAGTGGCGTGGCGGGAAGATACAATGAGCAGTTCTTC
CDR3: CAWSGVAGRYNEQFF

V: TRBV2
J: TRBJ2-1
D: TRBD2
size: .
DNA: TGTGCCAGCAGTTTACGGACTAGCTACAATGAGCAGTTCTTC
CDR3: CASSLRTSYNEQFF

V: TRBV19
J: TRBJ2-5
D: TRBD1
size: .
DNA: TGTGCCAGTAGTACGGGACAGATCCGCCAAGAGACCCAGTACTTC
CDR3: CASSTGQIRQETQYF

V: TRBV5-1
J: TRBJ2-5
D: TRBD1
size: .
DNA: TGCGCCAGCAGCTGGGGACAGGGGGGGCAAGAGACCCAGTACTTC
CDR3: CASSWGQGGQETQYF

V: TRBV7-9
J: TRBJ1-2
D: TRBD1
size: .
DNA: TGTGCCAGCAGCCCGGACAGGATCCATGGCTACACCTTC
CDR3: CASSPDRIHGYTF

V: TRBV6-1
J: TRBJ1-2
D: .
size: .
DNA: TGTGCCAGCAGTACCTCCGGGGGGGGAATCTATGGCTACACCTTC
CDR3: CASSTSGGGIYGYTF

V: TRBV6-1
J: TRBJ1-2
D: .
size: .
DNA: TGTGCCAGCAGTGAGGTTCGGACAGCTTTGGATGGCTACACCTTC
CDR3: CASSEVRTALDGYTF

V: TRBV30
J: TRBJ1-5
D: .
size: .
DNA: TGTGCCTGGAGTGTAACAGGGTTGTTACTCTCGAGCAATCAGCCCCAGCATTTT
CDR3: CAWSVTGLLLSSNQPQHF

V: TRBV27
J: TRBJ1-1
D: TRBD1
size: few
DNA: TGTGCCAGCAGCAGCCCCGGGACAGGGCACACTGAAGCTTTCTTT
CDR3: CASSSPGTGHTEAFF

V: TRBV29-1
J: TRBJ1-1
D: .
size: .
DNA: TGCAGCGTTGGACAGGTCACTGAAGCTTTCTTT
CDR3: CSVGQVTEAFF

V: TRBV7-2
J: TRBJ1-4
D: .
size: .
DNA: TGTGCCAGCAGCTTAGCCTCTTCAGGAAAACTGTTTTTT
CDR3: CASSLASSGKLFF

V: TRBV18
J: TRBJ2-2
D: .
size: .
DNA: TGTGCCAGCTCACCAGTAGAGGTTAACACCGGGGAGCTGTTTTTT
CDR3: CASSPVEVNTGELFF

V: TRBV6-5
J: TRBJ1-5
D: .
size: .
DNA: TGTGCCAGCAGTGGATCAGGGGCTGTTCAGCCCCAGCATTTT
CDR3: CASSGSGAVQPQHF

V: TRBV9
J: TRBJ2-1
D: TRBD2
size: .
DNA: TGTGCCAGCAGCCTCGGGACTAGCGGCGATGAGCAGTTCTTC
CDR3: CASSLGTSGDEQFF

V: TRBV9
J: TRBJ2-2
D: TRBD2
size: .
DNA: TGTGCCAGCAGCGGTCTAGCGGGAGGGAACACCGGGGAGCTGTTTTTT
CDR3: CASSGLAGGNTGELFF

V: TRBV9
J: TRBJ1-4
D: .
size: .
DNA: TGTGCCAGCACCCCTAGCGGGGACGAGGGAGCAACTAATGAAAAACTGTTTTTT
CDR3: CASTPSGDEGATNEKLFF